A selection of T cell receptor beta chains follows, all from one sample in a study of shared clonotypes between healthy human individuals. Assay: immunoSEQ multiplex PCR; the TCRdb copy retains only in-frame clones and omits some. The data contain approximately 810,000 clones, 85% to 95% of them singletons. Material: naive CD8+ T cells sorted from blood. These receptors were taken from a man aged 30-40 years in good health. Each CDR3 is given with its conserved first and last residue. The D gene is left open where the match is weak. Clone size is stated in some rows and not others, as once, few, many or a class when expanded.

j_call: TRBJ2-1
clone_size: NA
v_call: TRBV29-1
d_call: NA
cdr3_aa: CSVRTVYNEQFF
cdr3_nt: TGCAGCGTCCGGACAGTGTACAATGAGCAGTTCTTC

j_call: TRBJ2-7
clone_size: NA
v_call: TRBV27
d_call: TRBD2
cdr3_aa: CASSPRGLARYYEQYF
cdr3_nt: TGTGCCAGCAGTCCAAGAGGACTAGCCAGATACTACGAGCAGTACTTC

j_call: TRBJ2-7
clone_size: NA
v_call: TRBV27
d_call: TRBD2
cdr3_aa: CASRGRREYPREQYF
cdr3_nt: TGTGCCAGCCGTGGGCGGCGGGAGTATCCGAGGGAGCAGTACTTC

j_call: TRBJ2-7
clone_size: once
v_call: TRBV7-8
d_call: NA
cdr3_aa: CASSSPGYEQYF
cdr3_nt: TGTGCCAGCAGCTCCCCCGGATACGAGCAGTACTTC

j_call: TRBJ2-7
clone_size: NA
v_call: TRBV29-1
d_call: TRBD1
cdr3_aa: CSVEWRGTGQYYEQYF
cdr3_nt: TGCAGCGTTGAGTGGAGGGGGACAGGGCAGTATTACGAGCAGTACTTC

j_call: TRBJ2-4
clone_size: NA
v_call: TRBV5-1
d_call: TRBD2
cdr3_aa: CANPIEAGLAKNIQYF
cdr3_nt: TGCGCCAACCCGATAGAAGCGGGACTAGCCAAAAACATTCAGTACTTC

j_call: TRBJ2-1
clone_size: NA
v_call: TRBV27
d_call: TRBD2
cdr3_aa: CASSSPLLAGRDEQFF
cdr3_nt: TGTGCCAGCAGTAGTCCCCTCCTAGCGGGAAGGGATGAGCAGTTCTTC

j_call: TRBJ2-7
clone_size: NA
v_call: TRBV2
d_call: TRBD1
cdr3_aa: CASSHPGQGRARLEQYF
cdr3_nt: TGTGCCAGCAGTCACCCGGGACAGGGACGAGCCCGTCTCGAGCAGTACTTC

j_call: TRBJ1-3
clone_size: NA
v_call: TRBV27
d_call: NA
cdr3_aa: CASSDGGSGNTIYF
cdr3_nt: TGTGCCAGCAGCGACGGCGGTTCTGGAAACACCATATATTTT

j_call: TRBJ2-2
clone_size: NA
v_call: TRBV2
d_call: TRBD2
cdr3_aa: CASTDWTSGNTGELFF
cdr3_nt: TGTGCCAGCACCGACTGGACTAGCGGAAACACCGGGGAGCTGTTTTTT

j_call: TRBJ2-3
clone_size: NA
v_call: TRBV5-1
d_call: TRBD1
cdr3_aa: CASSSLTGNTDTQYF
cdr3_nt: TGCGCCAGCAGCTCCCTGACAGGGAACACAGATACGCAGTATTTT

j_call: TRBJ1-4
clone_size: once
v_call: TRBV4-1
d_call: NA
cdr3_aa: CASSQSPGATNEKLFF
cdr3_nt: TGCGCCAGCAGCCAAAGCCCAGGGGCAACTAATGAAAAACTGTTTTTT

j_call: TRBJ2-1
clone_size: NA
v_call: TRBV19
d_call: TRBD2
cdr3_aa: CASSLAGNEQFF
cdr3_nt: TGTGCCAGTAGTTTAGCGGGAAATGAGCAGTTCTTC

j_call: TRBJ1-4
clone_size: NA
v_call: TRBV21-1
d_call: NA
cdr3_aa: CASSPGAQWDLKTNEKLFF
cdr3_nt: TGTGCCAGCAGCCCCGGAGCACAGTGGGATCTCAAAACTAATGAAAAACTGTTTTTT

j_call: TRBJ2-7
clone_size: NA
v_call: TRBV6-1
d_call: TRBD1
cdr3_aa: CASSQKGTGVYEQYF
cdr3_nt: TGTGCCAGCAGCCAGAAAGGGACAGGGGTCTACGAGCAGTACTTC

j_call: TRBJ1-2
clone_size: NA
v_call: TRBV27
d_call: NA
cdr3_aa: CASSLAAGNYGYTF
cdr3_nt: TGTGCCAGCAGTTTAGCGGCCGGAAACTATGGCTACACCTTC

j_call: TRBJ1-2
clone_size: NA
v_call: TRBV4-1
d_call: TRBD1
cdr3_aa: CASSQGDSRSAVYGYTF
cdr3_nt: TGCGCCAGCAGCCAAGGGGACAGCAGAAGCGCCGTCTATGGCTACACCTTC

j_call: TRBJ2-2
clone_size: NA
v_call: TRBV27
d_call: TRBD2
cdr3_aa: CASSFWGGDTGELFF
cdr3_nt: TGTGCCAGCAGTTTTTGGGGGGGGGACACCGGGGAGCTGTTTTTT

j_call: TRBJ2-1
clone_size: NA
v_call: TRBV25-1
d_call: NA
cdr3_aa: CASSPPDWRSNEQFF
cdr3_nt: TGTGCCAGCAGTCCTCCTGATTGGAGGTCCAATGAGCAGTTCTTC

j_call: TRBJ1-1
clone_size: NA
v_call: TRBV5-6
d_call: NA
cdr3_aa: CASSSDRAEAFF
cdr3_nt: TGTGCCAGCAGCTCTGACCGGGCTGAAGCTTTCTTT

j_call: TRBJ2-1
clone_size: NA
v_call: TRBV5-1
d_call: NA
cdr3_aa: CASTQSPPSRRFHEQFF
cdr3_nt: TGCGCCAGCACCCAAAGCCCCCCAAGCCGCCGGTTCCATGAGCAGTTCTTC

j_call: TRBJ1-2
clone_size: NA
v_call: TRBV7-2
d_call: NA
cdr3_aa: CASSLSGREGGYTF
cdr3_nt: TGTGCCAGCAGCTTGAGTGGCCGGGAGGGCGGCTACACCTTC

j_call: TRBJ2-3
clone_size: NA
v_call: TRBV27
d_call: NA
cdr3_aa: CASSLADTQYF
cdr3_nt: TGTGCCAGCAGTTTGGCAGATACGCAGTATTTT

j_call: TRBJ2-3
clone_size: NA
v_call: TRBV4-1
d_call: NA
cdr3_aa: CASSQLLASTDTQYF
cdr3_nt: TGCGCCAGCAGCCAACTGCTTGCTAGCACAGATACGCAGTATTTT

j_call: TRBJ2-7
clone_size: NA
v_call: TRBV27
d_call: NA
cdr3_aa: CASSLSRAGHEQYF
cdr3_nt: TGTGCCAGCAGTTTATCAAGGGCAGGGCACGAGCAGTACTTC

j_call: TRBJ2-7
clone_size: NA
v_call: TRBV5-1
d_call: NA
cdr3_aa: CASSPDGGNIRGDEQYF
cdr3_nt: TGCGCCAGCAGCCCGGATGGGGGTAATATCAGGGGTGACGAGCAGTACTTC

j_call: TRBJ2-1
clone_size: NA
v_call: TRBV6-6
d_call: TRBD2
cdr3_aa: CASSPWTSGSGGEQFF
cdr3_nt: TGTGCCAGCAGTCCTTGGACTAGCGGGAGTGGGGGAGAGCAGTTCTTC

j_call: TRBJ1-5
clone_size: NA
v_call: TRBV19
d_call: NA
cdr3_aa: CASSDRGSNQPQHF
cdr3_nt: TGTGCCAGTAGTGACCGGGGTAGCAATCAGCCCCAGCATTTT

j_call: TRBJ1-1
clone_size: NA
v_call: TRBV7-2
d_call: NA
cdr3_aa: CASSLGPGLTEAFF
cdr3_nt: TGTGCCAGCAGCCTAGGCCCGGGACTCACTGAAGCTTTCTTT

j_call: TRBJ2-7
clone_size: NA
v_call: TRBV6-5
d_call: NA
cdr3_aa: CASSYSGPRDYEQYF
cdr3_nt: TGTGCCAGCAGTTACTCCGGGCCCCGCGACTACGAGCAGTACTTC

j_call: TRBJ2-1
clone_size: NA
v_call: TRBV4-3
d_call: TRBD2
cdr3_aa: CASSQDLPTSGSRNEQFF
cdr3_nt: TGCGCCAGCAGCCAAGATCTACCGACTAGCGGGAGTCGGAATGAGCAGTTCTTC

j_call: TRBJ2-5
clone_size: NA
v_call: TRBV4-2
d_call: TRBD2
cdr3_aa: CASSQALGASGTNQETQYF
cdr3_nt: TGTGCCAGCAGCCAAGCCCTGGGAGCTAGCGGGACTAACCAAGAGACCCAGTACTTC

j_call: TRBJ2-7
clone_size: NA
v_call: TRBV19
d_call: NA
cdr3_aa: CASSIGPAEHNEQYF
cdr3_nt: TGTGCCAGTAGTATAGGCCCGGCAGAACACAACGAGCAGTACTTC

j_call: TRBJ2-7
clone_size: NA
v_call: TRBV27
d_call: TRBD2
cdr3_aa: CASSSLAGIVYEQYF
cdr3_nt: TGTGCCAGCAGTTCTCTAGCGGGAATTGTCTACGAGCAGTACTTC

j_call: TRBJ2-5
clone_size: NA
v_call: TRBV7-6
d_call: NA
cdr3_aa: CASSTRQQETQYF
cdr3_nt: TGTGCCAGCAGCACCCGACAGCAAGAGACCCAGTACTTC

j_call: TRBJ1-5
clone_size: NA
v_call: TRBV21-1
d_call: NA
cdr3_aa: CASKEENQPQHF
cdr3_nt: TGTGCCAGCAAAGAAGAAAATCAGCCCCAGCATTTT

j_call: TRBJ2-2
clone_size: NA
v_call: TRBV9
d_call: TRBD2
cdr3_aa: CASRSGGPGVGELFF
cdr3_nt: TGTGCCAGCAGGTCGGGAGGGCCAGGCGTCGGGGAGCTGTTTTTT

j_call: TRBJ1-1
clone_size: NA
v_call: TRBV7-9
d_call: TRBD1
cdr3_aa: CASSFIQGALTEAFF
cdr3_nt: TGTGCCAGCAGCTTTATACAGGGGGCTCTCACTGAAGCTTTCTTT

j_call: TRBJ2-3
clone_size: once
v_call: TRBV19
d_call: NA
cdr3_aa: CASSLGTGRLAATDTQYF
cdr3_nt: TGTGCCAGTAGTCTAGGGACAGGGAGACTAGCGGCCACAGATACGCAGTATTTT

j_call: TRBJ2-7
clone_size: NA
v_call: TRBV7-9
d_call: TRBD2
cdr3_aa: CASSHTLAGGSSYEQYF
cdr3_nt: TGTGCCAGCAGCCATACCCTAGCCGGCGGGAGTTCCTACGAGCAGTACTTC

j_call: TRBJ2-1
clone_size: NA
v_call: TRBV7-9
d_call: TRBD2
cdr3_aa: CASSPGTSGEQFF
cdr3_nt: TGTGCCAGCAGCCCAGGGACTAGTGGTGAGCAGTTCTTC

j_call: TRBJ2-7
clone_size: NA
v_call: TRBV10-3
d_call: TRBD2
cdr3_aa: CAISSWEWGLAGYEQYF
cdr3_nt: TGTGCCATCAGCAGCTGGGAGTGGGGACTAGCGGGATACGAGCAGTACTTC

j_call: TRBJ2-5
clone_size: NA
v_call: TRBV14
d_call: NA
cdr3_aa: CASSRRGQIQETQYF
cdr3_nt: TGTGCCAGCAGCCGACGAGGACAGATCCAAGAGACCCAGTACTTC

j_call: TRBJ2-7
clone_size: NA
v_call: TRBV7-9
d_call: TRBD2
cdr3_aa: CASSLLAGGSHEQYF
cdr3_nt: TGTGCCAGCAGCTTACTCGCGGGAGGGTCCCACGAGCAGTACTTC

j_call: TRBJ2-1
clone_size: NA
v_call: TRBV7-9
d_call: TRBD2
cdr3_aa: CASSSLARSYNEQFF
cdr3_nt: TGTGCCAGCAGCTCACTAGCGCGCTCCTACAATGAGCAGTTCTTC

j_call: TRBJ2-7
clone_size: once
v_call: TRBV27
d_call: NA
cdr3_aa: CASRQGYEQYF
cdr3_nt: TGTGCCAGCAGACAGGGTTACGAGCAGTACTTC

j_call: TRBJ1-1
clone_size: NA
v_call: TRBV28
d_call: NA
cdr3_aa: CASSLVRGARSEAFF
cdr3_nt: TGTGCCAGCAGTTTAGTCCGGGGGGCGCGTTCTGAAGCTTTCTTT

j_call: TRBJ2-7
clone_size: once
v_call: TRBV29-1
d_call: TRBD1
cdr3_aa: CSVWDRDKETYEQYF
cdr3_nt: TGCAGCGTTTGGGACAGGGATAAGGAAACCTACGAGCAGTACTTC